The 7 T cell receptor beta chains below all came from one sample that was sequenced in a study of glioma-infiltrating T cells after dendritic cell vaccination. Sequencing used immunoSEQ multiplex PCR; TCRdb keeps in-frame clones, though not all of them. The profile shows 90,000 or so clones, around four fifths of them singletons. The time point here: after dendritic cell vaccination, including at tumor progression/relapse. Sequencing was performed on blood, taken after dendritic cell vaccination. Every receptor here comes from a human donor with glioblastoma.

This clone was seen just once. The V call is TRBV5-1, the J call TRBJ1-3; no firm D call. V lost 0 bases to trimming and J lost 3 bases, with 10 bases between them. Per the germline V gene, CDR1 is SGHRS and CDR2 is YFSETQ. CDR3 length: 15 amino acids. Here the CDR3 DNA reads TGCGCCAGCAGCTTGGGGGCAGCCCTTGGAAACACCATATATTTT. Translating gives CASSLGAALGNTIYF. Together with reference TRBV5-1 and TRBJ1-3, the CDR3 gives the full variable domain: KAGVTQTPRYLIKTRGQQVTLSCSPISGHRSVSWYQQTPGQGLQFLFEYFSETQRNKGNFPGRFSGRQFSNSRSEMNVSTLELGDSALYLCASSLGAALGNTIYFGEGSWLTVV.

V is TRBV2 and J is TRBJ1-4; no definite D call. The germline V and J ends were trimmed by 9 bases and 0 bases, with 8 bases remaining between them. The CDR3 has 13 amino acids. The germline CDR1 and CDR2 sequences are SNHLY and FYNNEI. The CDR3 nucleotides read TGTGCCAGTCGGGTTGCAACTAATGAAAAACTGTTTTTT. This gives the protein CASRVATNEKLFF. Combining the CDR3 with reference TRBV2 and TRBJ1-4 gives the whole variable domain EPEVTQTPSHQVTQMGQEVILRCVPISNHLYFYWYRQILGQKVEFLVSFYNNEISEKSEIFDDQFSVERPDGSNFTLKIRSTKLEDSAMYFCASRVATNEKLFFGSGTQLSVL.

This clone has just one count. CDR3 DNA sequence: TGTGCCAGCAGTTACACGCGGACAGGGGGTCGAGAAAAACTGTTTTTT. It yields the protein CASSYTRTGGREKLFF. The genes are TRBV6-5 and TRBJ1-4; 10 bases are shared with TRBD1. CDR1 is MNHEY and CDR2 is SVGAGI in the germline V gene. This CDR3 has 16 residues. Trimming cost V 2 bases and J 8 bases; bases outside gene matches: 8.

CDR3 protein: CASSNRRYGYTF. The DNA for the CDR3 is TGTGCCAGCAGCAACAGGCGCTATGGCTACACCTTC. The gene calls are TRBV14 and TRBJ1-2; D may be TRBD1 (5 bases). CDR3 size: 12 residues. Germline-derived CDR1 and CDR2 are SGHDN and FVKESK. V was shortened by 5 bases and J by 4 bases, with 8 bases between the two germline ends.

This chain joins TRBV5-1 and TRBJ2-5; a weak D match, TRBD2 (5 bases). The germline V and J ends were trimmed by 3 bases and 0 bases, with 9 bases remaining between them. CDR3 length: 14 amino acids. Germline CDR1 SGHRS, CDR2 YFSETQ. The CDR3 is CASSYIAYQETQYF. In nucleotides, the CDR3 is TGCGCCAGCAGCTACATAGCGTACCAAGAGACCCAGTACTTC. The complete variable domain, with remaining parts taken from reference TRBV5-1 and TRBJ2-5, reads KAGVTQTPRYLIKTRGQQVTLSCSPISGHRSVSWYQQTPGQGLQFLFEYFSETQRNKGNFPGRFSGRQFSNSRSEMNVSTLELGDSALYLCASSYIAYQETQYFGPGTRLLVL.

V is TRBV28 and J is TRBJ1-2; maybe TRBD1 (6 bases). Looked up from germline, CDR1 is MDHEN and CDR2 is SYDVKM. V lost 5 bases and J lost 6, with 22 bases in between. This CDR3 has 16 amino acids. CDR3 sequence: CASSLQGSGVVDGYTF. In DNA, the CDR3 is TGTGCCAGCAGTCTACAGGGATCTGGGGTCGTCGATGGCTACACCTTC.

On this clone itself: Different DNA sequences within this sample yield the same CDR3. This chain joins TRBV5-1 and TRBJ1-1, with D perhaps TRBD1 (6 bases). From germline, CDR1 is SGHRS and CDR2 YFSETQ. V lost 5 bases, J lost 4 bases, and 6 bases lay in between. The length of the CDR3 is 11 residues. The CDR3 protein is CASRGGTEAFF. CDR3 in DNA: TGCGCCAGCAGAGGGGGCACTGAAGCTTTCTTT.